This passage covers 22 T cell receptor beta chains from one sample sequenced in a study of T cell repertoires in cytomegalovirus infection. TCRdb reprocessed the reads via MiXCR and lists one record per CDR3 protein. The data hold some 200,000 distinct CDR3 sequences, with roughly 9% observed a single time. The sequenced material came from PBMCs. These receptors were obtained from a human donor in good health (CMV status not recorded). Some clones in this sample may be carry-over from other donors' samples.

The genes are TRBV29-1 and TRBJ1-1; D gene uncertain. The germline CDR1 and CDR2 sequences are SQVTM and ANQGSEA. Between the trimmed V and J ends, which lost 6 bases and 4 bases, there was a span of 12 bases. CDR3 length: 12 amino acids. The CDR3 region is CSVNSGITEAFF. CDR3 bases: TGCAGCGTAAATAGTGGGATCACTGAAGCTTTCTTT.

This clonotype was seen repeatedly, ten times or more. V and J are TRBV7-2 and TRBJ1-4; TRBD1 might be the D (5 bases). Looked up from germline, CDR1 is SGHTA and CDR2 is FQGNSA. The CDR3 is 15 amino acids. V lost 4 bases, J lost 4 bases, and 13 bases lay in between. This CDR3 reads CASSSGRLFNEKLFF. Written as DNA, the CDR3 is TGTGCCAGCAGCTCGGGACGGTTGTTTAATGAAAAACTGTTTTTT.

This clonotype was seen a few times. The DNA for the CDR3 is TGTGCCACCGGGAGAGACGGGGAGACCCAGTACTTC. Translating gives CATGRDGETQYF. The V gene is TRBV24-1, the J gene TRBJ2-5; a weak D match, TRBD2 (5 bases). CDR1 is KGHDR and CDR2 is SFDVKD in the germline V gene. The CDR3 has 12 amino acids. V was shortened by 9 bases and J by 5 bases, with 12 bases between the two germline ends.

The table lists this clonotype with many counts. The rearrangement links TRBV6-1 to TRBJ2-2; D not certain. The CDR3 runs to 14 residues. CDR1 is MNHNS, CDR2 SASEGT, per germline. Trimming left V 5 bases short and J 3 bases short, with 10 bases between. The CDR3 sequence is CASSWVEDTGELFF. Here the CDR3 DNA reads TGTGCCAGCAGTTGGGTAGAGGACACCGGGGAGCTGTTTTTT.

The gene calls are TRBV9 and TRBJ2-1; D remains ambiguous. Between the trimmed V and J ends, which lost 4 bases and 7 bases, there was a span of 9 bases. Germline V gives CDR1 SGDLS, CDR2 YYNGEE. The CDR3 extends over 12 amino acids. Written as DNA, the CDR3 is TGTGCCAGCAGCCCTCTGGGGAATGAGCAGTTCTTC. Its translation: CASSPLGNEQFF. Using reference TRBV9 and TRBJ2-1 for the parts outside the CDR3, the full variable domain is DSGVTQTPKHLITATGQRVTLRCSPRSGDLSVYWYQQSLDQGLQFLIQYYNGEERAKGNILERFSAQQFPDLHSELNLSSLELGDSALYFCASSPLGNEQFFGPGTRLTVL.

This clonotype was counted a few times. This sequence joins TRBV24-1 and TRBJ2-2; 7 bases fit TRBD1. Trimming at V came to 2 bases and at J to 1 base, leaving 6 bases not matched to a gene. CDR3 length: 17 amino acids. Germline CDR1 and CDR2: KGHDR and SFDVKD. This CDR3 reads CATSDSTGTENTGELFF. The CDR3 DNA reads as TGTGCCACCAGTGATTCGACCGGGACAGAGAACACCGGGGAGCTGTTTTTT.

DNA for the CDR3: TGCGCCAGCAGCCAAAGACTAGCGGGGGACTCTCGCACAGATACGCAGTATTTT. Encoded protein: CASSQRLAGDSRTDTQYF. The chain uses TRBV4-1 and TRBJ2-3, with 12 bases matching TRBD2. CDR1 MGHRA and CDR2 YSYEKL come from the germline V gene. This CDR3 comprises 18 residues. V lost 2 bases, J lost 1 base, and 7 bases stayed unmatched.

This clonotype came up many times. The V gene is TRBV20-1, the J gene TRBJ1-5; D is unresolved. There are 15 residues in the CDR3. Trimming cost V 0 bases and J 0 bases, with 9 bases left between them. Germline V gene lookup returns CDR1 DFQATT and CDR2 SNEGSKA (reference sequence). CDR3 region: CSARELVFSNQPQHF. The DNA of the CDR3 is TGCAGTGCTAGAGAACTAGTATTTAGCAATCAGCCCCAGCATTTT.

This clonotype has ten or more counts. The chain couples TRBV7-8 to TRBJ1-1; a possible D gene is TRBD1 (5 bases). The CDR3 is made up of 14 amino acids. V lost 2 bases and J 4 bases, leaving 11 bases between the germline ends. The germline V gene has CDR1 SGHVS and CDR2 FQNEAQ. The CDR3 reads CASSLRGPGTEAFF. The CDR3 DNA is TGTGCCAGCAGCTTAAGGGGACCCGGCACTGAAGCTTTCTTT.

This clonotype was picked up many times. This chain joins TRBV3-1 and TRBJ2-1; 12 bases agree with TRBD2. Per the germline V gene, CDR1 is LGHDT and CDR2 is YNNKEL (reference sequence). J lost 8 bases, V lost 5 bases, and 10 bases had no gene match. The length of the CDR3 is 16 residues. The CDR3 DNA sequence: TGTGCCAGCAGCGCTCGACTAGCGGGAGTTCGCGATGAGCAGTTCTTC. Translation gives CASSARLAGVRDEQFF.

Only a few counts were recorded for this clonotype. The chain recombines TRBV4-3 with TRBJ2-7; 7 bases agree with TRBD1. The CDR3 extends over 16 amino acids. Germline-derived CDR1 and CDR2 are LGHNA and YSLEER. The ends lost 3 bases at V and 4 bases at J; junction bases unmatched: 12. The CDR3 DNA follows: TGCGCCAGCAGCCACCCTGCGGAACAGGGGCCGTACGAGCAGTACTTC. Translated, it gives CASSHPAEQGPYEQYF.

V is TRBV27 and J is TRBJ2-5, with 8 positions matching TRBD2. Germline V CDR1 and CDR2: MNHEY, SMNVEV (reference sequence). V gave up 4 bases and J gave up 1 base; unmatched junction bases: 11. The CDR3 is 17 amino acids. CDR3 coding DNA: TGTGCCAGCAGTTCCCCTCCGGGCGGGGGGTCCCAAGAGACCCAGTACTTC. This codes for CASSSPPGGGSQETQYF.

This clonotype occurred a few times. V usage is TRBV29-1 and J usage is TRBJ1-1; 10 bases map to TRBD1. V trimming: 7 bases; J trimming: 3 bases; junction bases outside the gene matches: 5. Germline-derived CDR1 and CDR2 are SQVTM and ANQGSEA. The CDR3 runs 13 residues. CDR3 protein: CSGFGTGDTEAFF. Written as DNA, the CDR3 is TGCAGCGGCTTTGGGACAGGGGACACTGAAGCTTTCTTT.

In this sample, this clonotype turned up many times. The chain carries TRBV28 and TRBJ2-2; TRBD2 matches at 13 bases. Germline V lookup: CDR1 MDHEN, CDR2 SYDVKM. The CDR3 has 16 amino acids. V trimming: 7 bases; J trimming: 1 base; junction bases outside the gene matches: 3. The CDR3: CASTRLAGGNTGELFF. The CDR3 nucleotides read TGTGCCAGCACCCGACTAGCGGGAGGGAACACCGGGGAGCTGTTTTTT.

This clonotype came up many times. The rearrangement uses TRBV7-2 and TRBJ1-1; 7 nucleotides align to TRBD1. The CDR3 length is 14 residues. The germline V gene has CDR1 SGHTA and CDR2 FQGNSA. J lost 5 bases, V lost 5 bases, and 8 bases had no gene match. The CDR3, as DNA: TGTGCCAGCAGCCCAGACAGGGTCGGGACTGAAGCTTTCTTT. This encodes CASSPDRVGTEAFF.

V and J are TRBV24-1 and TRBJ1-5; possibly TRBD1 for D (5 bases). The CDR3 spans 13 residues. The ends were cut back, 3 bases at V and 7 bases at J, with 9 bases in the middle. The germline gives CDR1 KGHDR, CDR2 SFDVKD. CDR3 sequence reads: CATSDRQGQPQHF. CDR3 sequence (DNA): TGTGCCACCAGTGATCGGCAGGGCCAGCCCCAGCATTTT.

This clonotype was seen many times. The rearrangement joins TRBV7-9 to TRBJ1-1, with 8 bases lining up with TRBD1. In germline, CDR1 is SEHNR, CDR2 FQNEAQ (reference sequence). The ends lost 5 bases at V and 6 bases at J; junction bases unmatched: 11. The CDR3 has 15 amino acids. The CDR3 protein is CASSQGDRRFAEAFF. CDR3 coding DNA: TGTGCCAGCAGCCAAGGGGACAGGAGGTTTGCTGAAGCTTTCTTT.

The J gene is TRBJ1-4, the V gene TRBV2, with D perhaps TRBD1 (6 bases). CDR1 and CDR2 (germline): SNHLY, FYNNEI. Trimming stripped 1 base from V and 0 bases from J, with 9 bases between. CDR3 length equals 16 residues. The CDR3 is CASSEDRVATNEKLFF. CDR3 nucleotide sequence: TGTGCCAGCAGTGAAGACAGGGTGGCAACTAATGAAAAACTGTTTTTT.

The chain recombines TRBV27 with TRBJ2-7; D gene unclear. The CDR3 totals 13 residues. CDR1 and CDR2 (germline): MNHEY, SMNVEV (reference sequence). Deletions cut 5 bases from V and 8 bases from J, with 16 bases between. Written as DNA, the CDR3 is TGTGCCAGCAGTGCAGGAACCCGGACGCAGCAGTACTTC. It yields the protein CASSAGTRTQQYF.

The V call is TRBV19, the J call TRBJ1-4; tentatively, D is TRBD1 (5 bases). CDR3 size: 15 residues. The ends were cut back, 1 base at V and 0 bases at J, with 6 bases in the middle. The V gene's germline CDR1 is LNHDA and CDR2 SQIVND (reference sequence). The CDR3 region has the DNA TGTGCCAGTAGTATAGGGACATCAACTAATGAAAAACTGTTTTTT. Translating gives CASSIGTSTNEKLFF.

This clonotype was counted between two and nine times. The chain has TRBV19 and TRBJ2-1; D is perhaps TRBD2 (7 bases). Looked up from germline, CDR1 is LNHDA and CDR2 is SQIVND (reference sequence). The length of the CDR3 is 15 residues. Trimming took off 3 bases at V and 4 bases at J, with 13 bases between the two ends. The CDR3 DNA sequence: TGTGCCAGTAGTATGTTGGGGGGGCTATACAATGAGCAGTTCTTC. Its protein product is CASSMLGGLYNEQFF.

The rearrangement links TRBV29-1 to TRBJ1-4, with 7 bases aligning to TRBD1. The CDR3 spans 13 residues. In germline, CDR1 is SQVTM, CDR2 ANQGSEA. Trimming cost V 4 bases and J 7 bases; bases outside gene matches: 6. Here the CDR3 DNA reads TGCAGCGTTGTGGAGGGGGCGGGTGAAAAACTGTTTTTT. Protein sequence: CSVVEGAGEKLFF.